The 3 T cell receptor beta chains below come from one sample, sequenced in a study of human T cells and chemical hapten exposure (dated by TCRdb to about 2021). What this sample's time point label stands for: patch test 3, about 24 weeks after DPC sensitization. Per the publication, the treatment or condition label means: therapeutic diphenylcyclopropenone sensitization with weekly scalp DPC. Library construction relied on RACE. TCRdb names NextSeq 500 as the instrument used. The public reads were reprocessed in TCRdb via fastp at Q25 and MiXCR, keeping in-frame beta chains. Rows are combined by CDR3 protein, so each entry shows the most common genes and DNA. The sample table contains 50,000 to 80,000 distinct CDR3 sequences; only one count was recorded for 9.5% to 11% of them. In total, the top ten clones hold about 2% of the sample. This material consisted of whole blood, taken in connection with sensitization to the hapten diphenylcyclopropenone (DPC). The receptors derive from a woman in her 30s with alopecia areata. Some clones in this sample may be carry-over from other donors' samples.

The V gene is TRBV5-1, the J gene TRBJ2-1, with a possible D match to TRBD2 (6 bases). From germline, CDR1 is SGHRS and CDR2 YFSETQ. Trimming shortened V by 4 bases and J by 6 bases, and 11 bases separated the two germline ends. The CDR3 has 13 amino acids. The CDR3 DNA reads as TGCGCCAGCAGCGACCTGGGGGGCAATGAGCAGTTCTTC. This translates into CASSDLGGNEQFF.

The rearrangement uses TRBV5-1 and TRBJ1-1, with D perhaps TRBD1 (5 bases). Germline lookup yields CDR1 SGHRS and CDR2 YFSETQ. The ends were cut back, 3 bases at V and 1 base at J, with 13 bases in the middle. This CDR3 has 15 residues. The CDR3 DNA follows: TGCGCCAGCAGCTGGGGGATGTTGGGGAACACTGAAGCTTTCTTT. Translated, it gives CASSWGMLGNTEAFF.

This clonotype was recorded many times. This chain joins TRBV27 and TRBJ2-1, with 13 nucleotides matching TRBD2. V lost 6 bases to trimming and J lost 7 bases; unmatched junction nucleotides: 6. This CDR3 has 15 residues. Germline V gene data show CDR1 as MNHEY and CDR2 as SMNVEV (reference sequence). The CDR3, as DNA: TGTGCCAGCAGCAAGGGGACTAGCGGGGTAAATGAGCAGTTCTTC. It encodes CASSKGTSGVNEQFF.